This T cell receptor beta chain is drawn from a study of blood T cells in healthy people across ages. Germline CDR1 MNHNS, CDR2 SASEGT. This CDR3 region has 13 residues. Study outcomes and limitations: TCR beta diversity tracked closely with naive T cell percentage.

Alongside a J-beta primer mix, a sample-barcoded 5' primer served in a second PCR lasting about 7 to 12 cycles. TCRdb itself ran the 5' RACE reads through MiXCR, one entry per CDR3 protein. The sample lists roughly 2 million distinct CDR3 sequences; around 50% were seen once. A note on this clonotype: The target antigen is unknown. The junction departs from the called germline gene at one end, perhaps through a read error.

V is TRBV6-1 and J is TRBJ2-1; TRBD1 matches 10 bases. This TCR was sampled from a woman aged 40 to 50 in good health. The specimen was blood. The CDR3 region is CASSRDRGNELFF. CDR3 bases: TGTGCCAGCAGCCGGGACAGGGGCAATGAGCTGTTCTTC.